This TCR beta chain was retrieved from a study of graft-versus-host responses after intestinal transplantation. Overall study context: Isolated intestinal, liver-intestinal, or multivisceral transplants were what recipients had. Broader study findings: High graft-versus-host to host-versus-graft clonal ratios were found in allografts of patients who had graft-donor T cell macrochimerism. Peak circulating GvH clone levels were associated with early post-transplant HvG declines. There were GvH clones found in recipient marrow, and some of them appeared first in ileum or blood.

Clones were read by immunoSEQ multiplex PCR, and TCRdb kept only the in-frame ones, dropping some. Of roughly 23,000 clones listed, 90% are singletons. Trimming stripped 4 bases from V and 4 bases from J, with 13 bases between. The CDR3 is made up of 14 amino acids. CDR1 and CDR2 (germline): LNHNV, YYDKDF (reference sequence). Comment on this clone: The antigen is unknown.

The genes are TRBV15 and TRBJ1-2; possible D gene TRBD1, 5 bases. The TCR was taken from a human patient who received an intestinal transplant, so some T cells may come from the graft donor. The sequencing here drew on PBMCs, taken approximately 38 days after intestinal transplant. For the CDR3, the DNA is TGTGCCACCAGCATTCCGACAGCCGTCTATGGCTACACCTTC. Encoded protein: CATSIPTAVYGYTF.